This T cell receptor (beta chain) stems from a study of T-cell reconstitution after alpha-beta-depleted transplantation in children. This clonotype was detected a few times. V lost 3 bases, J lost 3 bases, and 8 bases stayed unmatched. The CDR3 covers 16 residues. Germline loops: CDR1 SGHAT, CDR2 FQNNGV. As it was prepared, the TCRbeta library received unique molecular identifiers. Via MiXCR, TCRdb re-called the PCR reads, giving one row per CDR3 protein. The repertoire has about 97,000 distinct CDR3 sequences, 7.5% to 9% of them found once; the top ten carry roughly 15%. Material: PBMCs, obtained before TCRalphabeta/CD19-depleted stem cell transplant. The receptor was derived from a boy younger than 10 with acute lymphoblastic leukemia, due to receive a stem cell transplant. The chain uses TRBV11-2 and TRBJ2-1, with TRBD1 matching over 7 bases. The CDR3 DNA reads TGTGCCAGCAGCTTTCTCGGCGCAGGGGGCTACAATGAGCAGTTCTTC. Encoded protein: CASSFLGAGGYNEQFF. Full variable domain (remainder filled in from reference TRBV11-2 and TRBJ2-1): EAGVAQSPRYKIIEKRQSVAFWCNPISGHATLYWYQQILGQGPKLLIQFQNNGVVDDSQLPKDRFSAERLKGVDSTLKIQPAKLEDSAVYLCASSFLGAGGYNEQFFGPGTRLTVL.